The clone carrying this TCR beta chain was detected a few times. TCRdb called the 5' RACE reads again in MiXCR, with one record for every CDR3 protein. The table shows 400,000 to 550,000 distinct CDR3 sequences, with 20% to 30% occurring only once. These data belong to a study of identical twins. The junction had 15 bases not matched to a gene; V was cut back by 3 bases and J by 5 bases. This CDR3 is built from 17 residues. Germline V gene data show CDR1 as SGHVS and CDR2 as FQNEAQ. These same data were also listed under a study on T cells expressing NK-cell markers.

This clonotype originated in a woman between 18 and 30 years old in good health. The rearrangement uses TRBV7-8 and TRBJ1-2; 7 nucleotides match TRBD1. The sample comprised CD4+ T cells sorted from blood. The CDR3 sequence: CASSFLPGGGGKYGYTF. The CDR3 DNA reads TGTGCCAGCAGCTTTCTACCGGGTGGAGGGGGCAAGTATGGCTACACCTTC.